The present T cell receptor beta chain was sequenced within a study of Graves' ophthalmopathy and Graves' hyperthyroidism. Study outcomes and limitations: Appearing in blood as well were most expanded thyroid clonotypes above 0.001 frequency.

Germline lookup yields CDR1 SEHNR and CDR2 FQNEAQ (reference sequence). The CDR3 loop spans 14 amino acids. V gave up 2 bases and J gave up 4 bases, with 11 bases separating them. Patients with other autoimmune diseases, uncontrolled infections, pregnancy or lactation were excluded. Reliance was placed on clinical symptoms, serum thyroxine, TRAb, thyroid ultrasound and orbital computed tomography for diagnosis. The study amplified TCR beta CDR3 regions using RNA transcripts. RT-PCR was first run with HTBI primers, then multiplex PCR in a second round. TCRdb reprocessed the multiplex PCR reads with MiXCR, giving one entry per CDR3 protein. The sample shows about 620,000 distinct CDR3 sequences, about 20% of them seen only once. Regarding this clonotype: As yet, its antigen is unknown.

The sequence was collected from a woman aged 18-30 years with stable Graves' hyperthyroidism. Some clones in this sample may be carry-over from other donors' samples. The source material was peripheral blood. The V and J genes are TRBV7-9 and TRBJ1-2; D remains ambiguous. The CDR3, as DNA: TGTGCCAGCAGCTTAAGGGAGGACCTCTATGGCTACACCTTC. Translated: CASSLREDLYGYTF.